This is a list of T cell receptor beta chains from one sample in a study of T cell responses to AZD1222 COVID-19 vaccine. This table comes from immunoSEQ multiplex PCR, and its TCRdb copy is limited to in-frame clones, with some not included. Of some 71,000 clones in the sample, approximately 90% were seen once. The source was peripheral blood, collected 28 days after the second AZD1222 dose. Receptors originate from an adult who received the AZD1222 COVID-19 vaccine. Both conserved end residues are part of each CDR3. D genes are given only for firm matches. Clone size is not always given. Where it is, it says once, few, many or a class for expanded clones.

TRBD1 | TRBJ1-2 | 17 | - | TRBV7-2 | TGTGCCAGCAGCTCCCCAGGGGGCGTCTCGGCTAGCTATGGCTACACCTTC | CASSSPGGVSASYGYTF
- | TRBJ1-2 | 13 | - | TRBV30 | TGTGCCTTGACGTCGGCGGACCCAGGTGGCTACACCTTC | CALTSADPGGYTF
TRBD1 | TRBJ2-7 | 14 | - | TRBV7-3 | TGTGCCAGCAGCCCCCAAATGACAGGGGCCGAGCAGTACTTC | CASSPQMTGAEQYF
- | TRBJ2-6 | 15 | - | TRBV11-2 | TGTGCCAGCAGCTTAGTCCGGAATGGGGCCAACGTCCTGACTTTC | CASSLVRNGANVLTF
- | TRBJ1-3 | 15 | - | TRBV5-1 | TGCGCCAGCAGATCTAACGGGTTCTCTGGAAACACCATATATTTT | CASRSNGFSGNTIYF
- | TRBJ2-1 | 13 | - | TRBV9 | TGTGCCAGCAGTCGGGACTCCACAAATGAGCAGTTCTTC | CASSRDSTNEQFF
- | TRBJ2-3 | 16 | - | TRBV4-3 | TGCGCCAGCAGCCCTACCTTCGGGCAAGGGGCGGATACGCAGTATTTT | CASSPTFGQGADTQYF
- | TRBJ1-1 | 13 | - | TRBV10-3 | TGTGCCATCAGTGAGTATCTGAACACTGAAGCTTTCTTT | CAISEYLNTEAFF
- | TRBJ1-5 | 13 | - | TRBV15 | TGTGCCACCAGCAGAGGTAGCAATCAGCCCCAGCATTTT | CATSRGSNQPQHF
TRBD1 | TRBJ1-6 | 15 | - | TRBV25-1 | TGTGCCAGCTGGGGACAGGGGCCCACGGCTACTGCCCTCCACTTT | CASWGQGPTATALHF
- | TRBJ2-2 | 13 | - | TRBV19 | TGTGCCAGTAGTCTTCCGAACACCGGGGAGCTGTTTTTT | CASSLPNTGELFF
- | TRBJ2-7 | 16 | - | TRBV5-1 | TGCGCCAGCAGCCCAGTTGGAACCCCGGGGTTCTACGAGCAGTACTTC | CASSPVGTPGFYEQYF
TRBD1 | TRBJ2-1 | 16 | - | TRBV6-2/TRBV6-3 | TGTGCCAGCAACCCAGGACAGGGAGAGGGTTACAATGAGCAGTTCTTC | CASNPGQGEGYNEQFF
- | TRBJ2-5 | 13 | - | TRBV6-5 | TGTGCCAGCAGTCCTGGATTTCAAGAGACCCAGTACTTC | CASSPGFQETQYF
- | TRBJ1-3 | 15 | - | TRBV12-5 | TGTGCTAGCGGGATGGGGGTGTCCTCTGGAAACACCATATATTTT | CASGMGVSSGNTIYF
- | TRBJ1-5 | 17 | - | TRBV6-1 | TGTGCCAGCAGTGAAGGTCGTCCGGGATATAGCAATCAGCCCCAGCATTTT | CASSEGRPGYSNQPQHF
TRBD1 | TRBJ1-1 | 13 | - | TRBV3-1/TRBV3-2 | TGTGCCAGCAGTCAGGGGGGACACACTGAAGCTTTCTTT | CASSQGGHTEAFF
- | TRBJ1-5 | 15 | - | TRBV4-1 | TGCGCCAGCAGCCAAGACCCCAGGGAAGGGCAGCCCCAGCATTTT | CASSQDPREGQPQHF
- | TRBJ2-7 | 15 | once | TRBV9 | TGTGCCAGCAGCGTAGGAGGCCCCAGCTCCTACGAGCAGTACTTC | CASSVGGPSSYEQYF
- | TRBJ1-1 | 13 | - | TRBV27 | TGTGCCAGCAGTGCCTATGTGGACACTGAAGCTTTCTTT | CASSAYVDTEAFF
- | TRBJ1-5 | 13 | - | TRBV7-2 | TGTGCCAGCAGCTCGACGAGCAATCAGCCCCAGCATTTT | CASSSTSNQPQHF
- | TRBJ2-2 | 15 | - | TRBV5-1 | TGCGCCAGCAGCCCCGGGTGGGGTAACACCGGGGAGCTGTTTTTT | CASSPGWGNTGELFF
- | TRBJ2-7 | 13 | once | TRBV7-2 | TGTGCCAGCAGCTTGGGTGTAAACTACGAGCAGTACTTC | CASSLGVNYEQYF
TRBD2 | TRBJ2-5 | 13 | - | TRBV28 | TGTGCCAGCAGGGGTGGCGGGGGGGAGACCCAGTACTTC | CASRGGGGETQYF
TRBD2 | TRBJ2-2 | 15 | - | TRBV3-1/TRBV3-2 | TGTGCCAGCAGCCAAGACTCTAGCGGCACCGGGGAGCTGTTTTTT | CASSQDSSGTGELFF
- | TRBJ1-5 | 13 | - | TRBV28 | TGTGCCAGCATGAGAGGAGGCAATCAGCCCCAGCATTTT | CASMRGGNQPQHF
TRBD2 | TRBJ2-2 | 17 | - | TRBV18 | TGTGCCAGCTCACCACTCATGACTAGCGGGACTGCCGGGGAGCTGTTTTTT | CASSPLMTSGTAGELFF
- | TRBJ1-5 | 14 | - | TRBV10-3 | TGTGCCATCAGCGACGGACAGCATAATCAGCCCCAGCATTTT | CAISDGQHNQPQHF
- | TRBJ2-7 | 15 | - | TRBV6-5 | TGTGCCATCCCGAAGGGGGTATCTAGCGACCTGGGGCAGTACTTC | CAIPKGVSSDLGQYF
TRBD1 | TRBJ1-5 | 15 | - | TRBV4-1 | TGCGCCAGCAGCCATAGGGACAGGCCGCCTTGGACCCAGCATTTT | CASSHRDRPPWTQHF
- | TRBJ1-1 | 14 | - | TRBV3-1/TRBV3-2 | TGTGCCAGCAGCCAAGTAGCCCGTTGGGCTGAAGCTTTCTTT | CASSQVARWAEAFF
- | TRBJ1-2 | 17 | - | TRBV28 | TGTGCCAGCAGACACCTCACGGGTCCCAAATACTCTCATGGCTACACCTTC | CASRHLTGPKYSHGYTF
- | TRBJ1-2 | 16 | - | TRBV6-2/TRBV6-3 | TGTGCCAGCAGTCTAACTACACCCTCCCGGGAGGGTGGCTACACCTTC | CASSLTTPSREGGYTF
- | TRBJ2-5 | 15 | - | TRBV24-1 | TGTGCCACCAGTGACCCCTCGGGTGGGCTGGAGACCCAGTACTTC | CATSDPSGGLETQYF
- | TRBJ1-6 | 12 | - | TRBV14 | TGTGCCAGCAGCTACCCTAATTCACCCCTCCACTTT | CASSYPNSPLHF
TRBD1 | TRBJ1-1 | 14 | - | TRBV28 | TGTGCCAGCAGTTTAAGGACAGGGTTTTACGAGGCTTTCTTT | CASSLRTGFYEAFF
- | TRBJ2-7 | 15 | - | TRBV19 | TGTGCCAGTAGTTCAACCGCGGAGGGCGGCTACGAGCAGTACTTC | CASSSTAEGGYEQYF
TRBD2 | TRBJ2-7 | 15 | - | TRBV3-1/TRBV3-2 | TGTGCCAGCAGCCAAGAGACTAGCGTTACCTACGAGCAGTACTTC | CASSQETSVTYEQYF
- | TRBJ1-6 | 14 | - | TRBV6-4 | TGTGCCAGCAGCGCAGGGCCGAACAATTCACCCCTCCACTTT | CASSAGPNNSPLHF
- | TRBJ2-1 | 15 | - | TRBV7-2 | TGTGCCAGCAGCTTAAGGACTGCGGCCTCTAATGAGCAGTTCTTC | CASSLRTAASNEQFF
- | TRBJ1-5 | 15 | - | TRBV9 | TGTGCCAGCAGCGTCGACGGGATAACCAATCAGCCCCAGCATTTT | CASSVDGITNQPQHF
- | TRBJ2-3 | 15 | - | TRBV5-1 | TGCGCCAGCGCAGTAAGGGCCTCTCGCACAGATACGCAGTATTTT | CASAVRASRTDTQYF
- | TRBJ1-2 | 13 | - | TRBV3-1/TRBV3-2 | TGTGCCAGCAGCCAACTGGGTGGGTATGGCTACACCTTC | CASSQLGGYGYTF
TRBD2 | TRBJ2-7 | 15 | - | TRBV7-2 | TGTGCCAGCAGCCAGCAGCGGGGATCGGATTACGAGCAGTACTTC | CASSQQRGSDYEQYF